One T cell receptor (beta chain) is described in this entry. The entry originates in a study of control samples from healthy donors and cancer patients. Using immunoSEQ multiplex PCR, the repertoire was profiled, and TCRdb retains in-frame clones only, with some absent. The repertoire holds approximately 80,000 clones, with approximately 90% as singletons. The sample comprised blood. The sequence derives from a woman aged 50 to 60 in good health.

The CDR3 nucleotides read TGTGCCAGCACCCGGGATGTTGGCACCGGGGAGCTGTTTTTT. Translating it yields CASTRDVGTGELFF. This chain joins TRBV6-5 and TRBJ2-2; perhaps TRBD2 as D (5 bases). In germline, CDR1 is MNHEY, CDR2 SVGAGI. The CDR3 runs 14 residues. Trimming took off 7 bases at V and 4 bases at J, with 13 bases between the two ends.